A selection of T cell receptor beta chains follows, all from one sample in a study of blood T cell repertoires in COVID-19. Assay: immunoSEQ multiplex PCR; the TCRdb copy retains only in-frame clones and omits some. The data contain around 83,000 clones, around nine tenths of them singletons. Sequencing used peripheral blood. These receptors all stem from an elderly man with active or convalescent COVID-19. Both conserved end residues are part of each CDR3. A D gene is named only where the DNA matches it firmly. Rows may omit the clone size; those that give it use once, few, many or a size class.

TRBV28	.	TRBJ2-2	.	CASLSREGGELFF	TGTGCCAGCCTCAGTAGAGAGGGCGGGGAGCTGTTTTTT
TRBV19	.	TRBJ2-1	TRBD2	CASSIGRGGLDEQFF	TGTGCCAGTAGTATTGGGCGGGGGGGCCTCGATGAGCAGTTCTTC
TRBV24-1	.	TRBJ2-2	.	CATSGGVGRRELFF	TGTGCCACCAGTGGGGGGGTAGGGCGCCGGGAGCTGTTTTTT
TRBV5-1	.	TRBJ1-1	TRBD1	CASSLAEGQGYTEAFF	TGCGCCAGCAGCTTGGCCGAGGGACAGGGCTACACTGAAGCTTTCTTT
TRBV6-2/TRBV6-3	few	TRBJ1-2	.	CASSYLTRDYNYGYTF	TGTGCCAGCAGTTACCTGACCAGGGACTATAACTATGGCTACACCTTC
TRBV28	.	TRBJ1-2	.	CASIGGANYGYTF	TGTGCCAGTATAGGGGGAGCTAACTATGGCTACACCTTC
TRBV11-3	.	TRBJ2-5	TRBD1	CASSSRMTRDSGTQYF	TGTGCCAGCAGCTCCCGAATGACACGGGACAGCGGGACCCAGTACTTC
TRBV6-5	.	TRBJ1-4	TRBD1	CASSRQGVGEKLFF	TGTGCCAGCAGCCGTCAGGGGGTTGGTGAAAAACTGTTTTTT
TRBV19	.	TRBJ2-3	TRBD2	CASSILVGSGALADTQYF	TGTGCCAGTAGTATCTTGGTCGGTAGCGGGGCCTTGGCAGATACGCAGTATTTT
TRBV29-1	.	TRBJ2-1	.	CSVQTGTYNEQFF	TGCAGCGTCCAAACAGGGACCTACAATGAGCAGTTCTTC
TRBV9	few	TRBJ1-3	.	CASSVDPNRASGNTIYF	TGTGCCAGCAGCGTAGACCCGAACAGGGCCTCTGGAAACACCATATATTTT
TRBV11-2	once	TRBJ2-1	.	CASRSAGGPDNEQFF	TGTGCCAGCAGGTCTGCCGGGGGGCCGGACAATGAGCAGTTCTTC
TRBV5-1	.	TRBJ1-5	.	CASSTVGGNQPQHF	TGCGCCAGCAGCACCGTCGGGGGAAACCAGCCCCAGCATTTT
TRBV12-3/TRBV12-4	.	TRBJ1-5	.	CASRLQGYQPQHF	TGTGCCAGCAGGTTACAGGGTTACCAGCCCCAGCATTTT
TRBV19	.	TRBJ2-1	.	CASSISSGIYNEQFF	TGTGCCAGTAGTATTTCTTCGGGGATTTACAATGAGCAGTTCTTC
TRBV5-1	.	TRBJ1-1	.	CASSLGQLQGTEAFF	TGCGCCAGCAGCTTGGGCCAATTACAGGGCACTGAAGCTTTCTTT
TRBV5-1	.	TRBJ2-2	.	CASSLGGGNTGELFF	TGCGCCAGCAGCTTGGGCGGGGGCAACACCGGGGAGCTGTTTTTT
TRBV7-2	once	TRBJ1-1	.	CASSRHEFEAFF	TGTGCCAGCAGCAGACACGAATTTGAAGCTTTCTTT
TRBV21-1	.	TRBJ2-2	.	CASSTFWGVANTGELFF	TGTGCCAGCAGCACCTTTTGGGGGGTTGCGAACACCGGGGAGCTGTTTTTT
TRBV7-3	.	TRBJ2-5	TRBD1	CASSSAVGGRETQYF	TGTGCCAGCAGCTCCGCAGTAGGGGGCAGGGAGACCCAGTACTTC
TRBV27	.	TRBJ1-6	TRBD1	CASSSGQAGNHSPLHF	TGTGCCAGCAGTTCCGGACAGGCAGGGAATCATTCACCCCTCCACTTT
TRBV5-1	.	TRBJ2-2	TRBD1	CASSSSMTGATGELFF	TGCGCCAGCAGCTCGAGTATGACAGGGGCCACCGGGGAGCTGTTTTTT
TRBV7-3	.	TRBJ2-1	TRBD2	CASSHRGSGRAGEQFF	TGTGCCAGCAGCCACCGGGGTAGCGGGAGGGCTGGTGAGCAGTTCTTC
TRBV30	once	TRBJ1-2	.	CAWSGGGINYGYTF	TGTGCCTGGAGTGGCGGGGGGATTAACTATGGCTACACCTTC
TRBV2	once	TRBJ2-1	.	CASSAQGVQNYNEQFF	TGTGCCAGCAGCGCACAAGGAGTTCAGAACTACAATGAGCAGTTCTTC
TRBV20-1	.	TRBJ1-6	TRBD1	CSASGTGPGGSPLHF	TGCAGTGCTAGTGGGACAGGCCCTGGCGGTTCACCCCTCCACTTT
TRBV5-1	.	TRBJ2-5	TRBD2	CASSFRTSGVTQETQYF	TGCGCCAGCAGCTTCAGGACTAGCGGGGTCACACAAGAGACCCAGTACTTC
TRBV6-1	.	TRBJ1-1	.	CASSDIKGLEAFF	TGTGCCAGCAGTGATATAAAGGGGCTTGAAGCTTTCTTT
TRBV9	.	TRBJ2-3	.	CASSVAGGLADTQYF	TGTGCCAGCAGCGTAGCTGGCGGGCTCGCAGATACGCAGTATTTT
TRBV9	once	TRBJ2-3	TRBD1	CASSVDGQGSSDTQYF	TGTGCCAGCAGCGTAGACGGACAGGGGAGTTCAGATACGCAGTATTTT
TRBV29-1	.	TRBJ2-1	.	CSVTQGGEQFF	TGCAGCGTGACACAGGGTGGTGAGCAGTTCTTC
TRBV18	.	TRBJ2-2	.	CASSPTDTHGELFF	TGTGCCAGCTCACCAACCGACACCCACGGGGAGCTGTTTTTT
TRBV28	.	TRBJ1-1	TRBD1	CASSGGTGAFTEAFF	TGTGCCAGCAGTGGTGGGACAGGGGCGTTCACTGAAGCTTTCTTT
TRBV7-6	.	TRBJ1-2	.	CASSPGYGYTF	TGTGCCAGCAGCCCCGGCTATGGCTACACCTTC
TRBV7-9	.	TRBJ1-2	.	CASSSQLGYTF	TGTGCCAGCAGCTCTCAGTTGGGCTACACCTTC
TRBV5-1	once	TRBJ1-2	.	CASSLVAGTDYGYTF	TGCGCCAGCAGCTTGGTAGCAGGGACTGACTATGGCTACACCTTC
TRBV2	.	TRBJ1-1	.	CASRATVPNTEAFF	TGTGCCAGCAGGGCGACAGTCCCAAACACTGAAGCTTTCTTT
TRBV6-5	.	TRBJ1-5	TRBD1	CASSTDRDQPQHF	TGTGCCAGCAGTACGGACAGGGATCAGCCCCAGCATTTT
TRBV24-1	.	TRBJ1-2	TRBD1	CATSPPGTGFGYTF	TGTGCCACCAGTCCGCCGGGGACAGGGTTTGGCTACACCTTC
TRBV3-1/TRBV3-2	.	TRBJ1-1	TRBD1	CASSQVGTGTEAFF	TGTGCCAGCAGCCAAGTGGGGACAGGGACTGAAGCTTTCTTT
TRBV9	.	TRBJ1-4	TRBD1	CASSGGTGVEKLFF	TGTGCCAGCAGCGGGGGGACAGGGGTTGAAAAACTGTTTTTT
TRBV5-1	.	TRBJ1-1	TRBD1	CASSGTVNTEAFF	TGCGCCAGCAGCGGGACAGTGAACACTGAAGCTTTCTTT
TRBV12-3/TRBV12-4	.	TRBJ1-1	.	CASSFQVNTEAFF	TGTGCCAGCAGTTTTCAGGTGAACACTGAAGCTTTCTTT
TRBV15	.	TRBJ2-1	TRBD2	CATSGQLTSGMGNEQFF	TGTGCCACCAGCGGTCAGTTGACTAGCGGGATGGGTAATGAGCAGTTCTTC
TRBV6-5	.	TRBJ1-1	.	CASSPTGGVNTEAFF	TGTGCCAGCAGTCCAACAGGCGGGGTGAACACTGAAGCTTTCTTT
TRBV5-1	many	TRBJ2-3	TRBD1	CASSSDRASTDTQYF	TGCGCCAGCAGCTCGGACAGGGCAAGCACAGATACGCAGTATTTT
TRBV5-1	.	TRBJ1-2	.	CASSLDGDYGYTF	TGCGCCAGCAGCTTGGACGGTGACTATGGCTACACCTTC
TRBV2	.	TRBJ1-2	.	CASNLQGDHNYGYTF	TGTGCCAGCAATCTACAGGGAGACCATAACTATGGCTACACCTTC
TRBV19	few	TRBJ2-2	.	CASKAASGTGELFF	TGTGCCAGTAAAGCGGCGTCTGGGACCGGGGAGCTGTTTTTT
TRBV19	.	TRBJ2-1	TRBD2	CASSKRLAGGRSYNEQFF	TGTGCCAGTAGTAAGCGCCTAGCGGGGGGACGCTCCTACAATGAGCAGTTCTTC
TRBV28	once	TRBJ2-5	.	CASTIPQGSPETQYF	TGTGCCAGCACCATCCCCCAGGGAAGTCCAGAGACCCAGTACTTC
TRBV27	once	TRBJ1-1	TRBD1	CASNPGTARNTEAFF	TGTGCCAGCAACCCCGGGACAGCCCGAAACACTGAAGCTTTCTTT